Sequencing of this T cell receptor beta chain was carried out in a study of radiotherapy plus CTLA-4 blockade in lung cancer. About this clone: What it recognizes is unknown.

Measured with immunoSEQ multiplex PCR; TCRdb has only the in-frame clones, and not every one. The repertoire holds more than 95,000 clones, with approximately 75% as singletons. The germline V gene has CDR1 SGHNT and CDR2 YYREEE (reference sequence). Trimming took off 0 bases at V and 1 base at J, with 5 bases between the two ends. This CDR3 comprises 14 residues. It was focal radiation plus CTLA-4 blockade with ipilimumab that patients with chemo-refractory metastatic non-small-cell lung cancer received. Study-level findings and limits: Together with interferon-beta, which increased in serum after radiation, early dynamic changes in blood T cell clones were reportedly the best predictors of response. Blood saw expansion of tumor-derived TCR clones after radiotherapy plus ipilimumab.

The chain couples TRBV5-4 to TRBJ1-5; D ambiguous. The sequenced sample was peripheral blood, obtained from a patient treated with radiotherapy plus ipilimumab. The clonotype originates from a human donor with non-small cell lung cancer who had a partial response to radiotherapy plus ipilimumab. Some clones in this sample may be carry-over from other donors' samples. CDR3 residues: CASSLAGSNQPQHF. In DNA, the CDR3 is TGTGCCAGCAGCTTGGCGGGGAGCAATCAGCCCCAGCATTTT.